Shown below are 20 T cell receptor beta chains from a single sample sequenced in a study of blood T cell repertoires in COVID-19. Assay: immunoSEQ multiplex PCR; the TCRdb copy retains only in-frame clones and omits some. The sample contains around 110,000 clones, approximately 80% of which appear only once. Material for sequencing was peripheral blood. The receptors stem from an older man with active or convalescent COVID-19.

This clone has more than one count but fewer than ten. The V call is TRBV19, the J call TRBJ1-1; D is unclear. V was clipped by 7 bases and J by 5 bases, with 20 bases between them. The CDR3 has 15 amino acids. Germline-derived CDR1 and CDR2 are LNHDA and SQIVND (reference sequence). The CDR3 sequence: CASKYRAGVSTEAFF. The CDR3 coding sequence is TGTGCCAGTAAGTACAGAGCGGGAGTAAGTACTGAAGCTTTCTTT.

V and J are TRBV11-3 and TRBJ1-6, with D unclear. In germline, CDR1 is SGHNT, CDR2 YENEEA. The CDR3 covers 17 residues. The V and J ends lost 3 bases and 5 bases respectively, with 17 bases between them. DNA of the CDR3: TGTGCCAGCAGCTTCAGAGGGCGGATGGAGGATAATTCACCCCTCCACTTT. This gives the protein CASSFRGRMEDNSPLHF.

DNA for the CDR3: TGTGCCAGCAGCTTAATACATACAGGTCTATCCGGAAACACCATATATTTT. It specifies CASSLIHTGLSGNTIYF. The chain carries TRBV7-2 and TRBJ1-3; a weak D match, TRBD1 (5 bases). The CDR3 loop spans 17 amino acids. CDR1 is SGHTA, CDR2 FQGNSA, per germline. Trimming removed 2 bases from V and 4 bases from J, with 18 bases in between.

V is TRBV7-8 and J is TRBJ1-3; no firm D call. V was shortened by 5 bases and J by 0 bases, with 11 bases between the two germline ends. The CDR3 consists of 15 residues. The germline V gene encodes CDR1 SGHVS and CDR2 FQNEAQ. DNA for the CDR3: TGTGCCAGCAGCCCCCCAGGTTACTCTGGAAACACCATATATTTT. Its translation is CASSPPGYSGNTIYF.

This chain links TRBV7-8 with TRBJ2-7; D perhaps matches TRBD1 (6 bases). CDR1 is SGHVS and CDR2 is FQNEAQ in the germline V gene. V lost 1 base and J lost 5, with 21 bases in between. The CDR3 runs 17 residues. The CDR3 region has the DNA TGTGCCAGCAGCTTAGTGGTCTTACAGGGCGTATCAGACGAGCAGTACTTC. Translation gives CASSLVVLQGVSDEQYF.

The chain combines TRBV12-3 or TRBV12-4 with TRBJ2-7; 7 bases match TRBD1. The ends lost 6 bases at V and 2 bases at J; junction bases unmatched: 4. This CDR3 has 13 residues. CDR3 bases: TGTGCCAGCAGGCCCGGGACAGCCTACGAGCAGTACTTC. Protein: CASRPGTAYEQYF.

This chain joins TRBV27 and TRBJ2-3, with 8 bases lining up with TRBD2. J was trimmed by 5 bases and V by 6 bases; bases with no gene match: 7. CDR3 length equals 14 residues. In germline, CDR1 is MNHEY, CDR2 SMNVEV (reference sequence). In nucleotides, the CDR3 is TGTGCCAGCAGACCGAGCGGGAGTGTAGATACGCAGTATTTT. As protein: CASRPSGSVDTQYF.

The chain is built from TRBV13 and TRBJ1-2, with D perhaps matching TRBD1 (6 bases). V lost 5 bases and J lost 0, with 16 bases in between. CDR3 length: 16 amino acids. Germline V CDR1 and CDR2: PRHDT, FYEKMQ (reference sequence). The CDR3 DNA reads TGTGCCAGCAGCCTAGACACAGGGATAGCTAACTATGGCTACACCTTC. As protein: CASSLDTGIANYGYTF. The whole variable domain, remainder taken from reference TRBV13 and TRBJ1-2, is AAGVIQSPRHLIKEKRETATLKCYPIPRHDTVYWYQQGPGQDPQFLISFYEKMQSDKGSIPDRFSAQQFSDYHSELNMSSLELGDSALYFCASSLDTGIANYGYTFGSGTRLTVV.

The V and J genes are TRBV3-1 (or the pseudogene TRBV3-2) and TRBJ2-1, with D possibly matching TRBD2 (5 bases). V was cut by 1 base and J by 7 bases, with 14 bases left in between. The CDR3 runs to 15 residues. The germline gives CDR1 LGHDT, CDR2 YNNKEL (reference sequence). The CDR3 protein is CASSQGGNARNEQFF. In DNA, the CDR3 is TGTGCCAGCAGCCAAGGAGGGAACGCGCGAAATGAGCAGTTCTTC.

The J gene is TRBJ2-7, the V gene TRBV29-1; tentative D call: TRBD2 (6 bases). The V gene's germline CDR1 is SQVTM and CDR2 ANQGSEA. Between the trimmed V and J ends, which lost 7 bases and 5 bases, there was a span of 12 bases. This CDR3 region has 11 residues. CDR3 loop: CSGGGRDEQYF. Here the CDR3 DNA reads TGCAGCGGAGGAGGGCGCGACGAGCAGTACTTC.

In its sample, this clone was seen once. The chain uses TRBV5-4 and TRBJ1-2; D is possibly TRBD1 (5 bases). CDR3 length: 13 amino acids. V lost 2 bases and J 8 bases, leaving 13 bases between the germline ends. Germline V gives CDR1 SGHNT, CDR2 YYREEE (reference sequence). CDR3 sequence reads: CASSFGGDQGYTF. CDR3 nucleotide sequence: TGTGCCAGCAGCTTTGGGGGGGATCAGGGCTACACCTTC.

The rearrangement joins TRBV7-8 to TRBJ2-5, with 12 nucleotides matching TRBD2. The V segment lost 1 base and the J segment 2 bases; nucleotides outside the gene matches: 5. CDR1 is SGHVS and CDR2 is FQNEAQ in the germline V gene. The CDR3 is 17 amino acids. The CDR3 bases are TGTGCCAGCAGCTTAGACCTAGCGGGGGGGCCGCAAGAGACCCAGTACTTC. It encodes CASSLDLAGGPQETQYF.

V is TRBV2 and J is TRBJ1-4; TRBD1 agrees at 7 bases. The germline V gene encodes CDR1 SNHLY and CDR2 FYNNEI. V trimming: 4 bases; J trimming: 13 bases; junction bases outside the gene matches: 6. The CDR3 loop spans 12 amino acids. In DNA, the CDR3 is TGTGCCAGCAGTGCCGGACAGGATGGACTGTTTTTT. This translates into CASSAGQDGLFF.

The chain is built from TRBV6-2 or TRBV6-3 and TRBJ1-6; D unresolved. Germline values: CDR1 MNHEY, CDR2 SVGEGT. The CDR3 has 17 residues. Trimming shortened V by 0 bases and J by 4 bases, and 13 bases separated the two germline ends. The CDR3 protein is CASSYSAARLYNSPLHF. In DNA, the CDR3 is TGTGCCAGCAGTTACTCTGCAGCCCGACTATATAATTCACCCCTCCACTTT.

This chain joins TRBV5-1 and TRBJ1-6; D is possibly TRBD1 (5 bases). V was shortened by 0 bases and J by 7 bases, with 11 bases between the two germline ends. The germline CDR1 and CDR2 sequences are SGHRS and YFSETQ. This CDR3 contains 15 residues. CDR3 nucleotide sequence: TGCGCCAGCAGCTTGGGACAGACAACAAATTCACCCCTCCACTTT. Its translation: CASSLGQTTNSPLHF.

The chain recombines TRBV19 with TRBJ1-6; TRBD1 is a possible D gene (6 bases). The CDR3 runs 17 residues. Germline V gene data show CDR1 as LNHDA and CDR2 as SQIVND (reference sequence). The V end was cut by 5 bases, the J end by 5 bases, with 19 bases between. The CDR3 protein is CASSADPDRRNNSPLHF. CDR3 nucleotides: TGTGCCAGTAGTGCCGATCCTGACAGGAGAAATAATTCACCCCTCCACTTT.

Many counts were recorded for this clone. The same CDR3 can be traced to other DNA sequences in this sample. This chain joins TRBV6-1 and TRBJ1-5, with 7 positions matching TRBD1. V gave up 3 bases and J gave up 0 bases; unmatched junction bases: 2. Germline CDR1 reads MNHNS; CDR2 reads SASEGT. This CDR3 spans 15 amino acids. The CDR3 coding sequence is TGTGCCAGCAGTGAGGGGACAGTTAGCAATCAGCCCCAGCATTTT. It yields the protein CASSEGTVSNQPQHF.

The chain uses TRBV7-9 and TRBJ1-1; TRBD1 matches 7 bases. With 7 bases clipped from V and 1 base from J, the junction kept 9 bases outside the gene matches. CDR3 length: 15 residues. The germline V gene encodes CDR1 SEHNR and CDR2 FQNEAQ (reference sequence). The CDR3, as DNA: TGTGCCAGCACACAGGGGTCGTTTGGGAACACTGAAGCTTTCTTT. It yields the protein CASTQGSFGNTEAFF.

The rearrangement uses TRBV28 and TRBJ2-1; 12 positions agree with TRBD2. This CDR3 is built from 18 residues. The V gene's germline CDR1 is MDHEN and CDR2 SYDVKM. Unmatched junction bases numbered 17, after V lost 7 bases and J lost 7 bases. The CDR3 loop reads CASTTDITPSGRANEQFF. As DNA, the CDR3 is TGTGCCAGCACTACGGACATTACCCCTAGCGGGAGGGCAAATGAGCAGTTCTTC.

The chain couples TRBV24-1 to TRBJ2-3; 12 bases fit TRBD2. Germline V lookup: CDR1 KGHDR, CDR2 SFDVKD. This CDR3 is 15 amino acids long. Unmatched junction bases numbered 9, after V lost 9 bases and J lost 6 bases. Written as DNA, the CDR3 is TGTGCCACCTCCCCCTCTAGCGGGAGGGTGGATACGCAGTATTTT. It yields the protein CATSPSSGRVDTQYF.